A single T cell receptor (beta chain) is shown here with its context. The PCR contained 60 Vbeta and 13 Jbeta primers. Assay used: immunoSEQ multiplex PCR; TCRdb lists only in-frame clones, some missing. The sample includes around 170,000 clones, roughly 79% of them seen just once. Germline V gene sequence: CDR1 KGHSH, CDR2 LQKENI. The CDR3 is 14 amino acids. V was pared by 3 bases and J by 6 bases, with 2 bases of the junction left unmatched. This sample was included in a study of cytomegalovirus exposure and HLA in healthy donors. Sequencing input: PBMCs. The sequence was obtained from a man aged 35-49 years in good health and CMV-seronegative. The chain couples TRBV18 to TRBJ1-5; 10 nucleotides match TRBD1. As DNA, the CDR3 is TGTGCCAGCTCACCGGGACAGGGGAGTCAGCCCCAGCATTTT. Its protein is CASSPGQGSQPQHF.